This T cell receptor (beta chain) was recovered during a study of blood T cells in healthy people across ages. Next came a second PCR, run for about 6 to 12 cycles, which used a sample-barcoded 5' primer along with a J-beta primer mix. CDR3-containing paired-end reads numbering at least 2.5 million came from each sample. From the 5' RACE reads, TCRdb called clonotypes with MiXCR, one entry per CDR3 protein. The sample yields 1,500,000 or so distinct CDR3 sequences, approximately 63% seen once. The V and J ends lost 3 bases and 1 base, in that order; junction bases with no gene match: 4. CDR1 and CDR2 (germline): DFQATT, SNEGSKA (reference sequence). The CDR3 contains 14 residues.

The receptor was derived from a man between 18 and 35 years old in good health. The gene calls are TRBV20-1 and TRBJ2-7, with 9 positions matching TRBD2. Material: blood. Here the CDR3 DNA reads TGCAGTGCTAGTCCTAGCGGGACTTCCTACGAGCAGTACTTC. Residues: CSASPSGTSYEQYF.